The 5 T cell receptor beta chains presented below share a single source sample, sequenced in a study of beta chain features in type 1 diabetes. Expressed TCRB transcripts were sequenced, since all the RNA that had been isolated was reverse transcribed. Sequenced by immunoSEQ multiplex PCR; TCRdb stores in-frame clones only, minus some. The data show about 320,000 clones, roughly 15% seen once. The sample comprised central memory CD4+ T cells from blood. These receptors were collected from a man aged 30 to 45 in good health.

The J gene is TRBJ2-3, the V gene TRBV4-3; D is possibly TRBD1 (5 bases). The ends were cut back, 1 base at V and 5 bases at J, with 16 bases in the middle. Germline V gene lookup returns CDR1 LGHNA and CDR2 YSLEER. The CDR3 is 16 amino acids. Here the CDR3 DNA reads TGCGCCAGCAGCCAAGCGATCCAGGGAAGTCGAGATACGCAGTATTTT. Encoded protein: CASSQAIQGSRDTQYF.

This clone has more than one count but fewer than ten. The junction departs from the called germline gene at one end, perhaps through a read error. The gene calls are TRBV10-3 and TRBJ1-1, with D uncertain. Looked up from germline, CDR1 is ENHRY and CDR2 is SYGVKD. The CDR3 extends over 11 amino acids. The CDR3 sequence: CASSEGYLAFF. The CDR3 DNA sequence: TGTGCCAGCAGTGAAGGATACTTGGCTTTCTTT.

This clone was counted only a few times. This chain links TRBV9 with TRBJ2-1; 12 bases are shared with TRBD2. The CDR3 contains 15 residues. Germline values: CDR1 SGDLS, CDR2 YYNGEE. The J segment lost 9 bases and the V segment lost 2 bases, leaving 6 bases of the junction unmatched. CDR3 region: CASSVLAGGPAEQFF. CDR3 in DNA: TGTGCCAGCAGCGTCCTAGCGGGAGGGCCCGCTGAGCAGTTCTTC.

The table lists this clone with many counts. The rearrangement links TRBV15 to TRBJ2-6, with 8 bases identical to TRBD2. CDR1 LNHNV and CDR2 YYDKDF come from the germline V gene (reference sequence). The CDR3 consists of 21 residues. With 1 base clipped from V and 4 bases from J, the junction kept 18 bases outside the gene matches. CDR3 bases: TGTGCCACCAGCAGAGTTGGTAGCGGGGCCCCCCCTCGGGAGGGGGCCAACGTCCTGACTTTC. Amino acid sequence: CATSRVGSGAPPREGANVLTF. Variable domain in full (rest from reference TRBV15 and TRBJ2-6): DAMVIQNPRYQVTQFGKPVTLSCSQTLNHNVMYWYQQKSSQAPKLLFHYYDKDFNNEADTPDNFQSRRPNTSFCFLDIRSPGLGDTAMYLCATSRVGSGAPPREGANVLTFGAGSRLTVL.

A word on this clone: At one boundary the junction diverges from the germline segment, which might be a read error. The rearrangement links TRBV10-3 to TRBJ1-1, with TRBD1 matching 9 bases. There are 16 residues in the CDR3. Germline assignment: CDR1 ENHRY and CDR2 SYGVKD. Written as DNA, the CDR3 is TGTGCCAGCAGTTACCCAACAGGGGGCTCGGGCACTGAAGCTTTCTTT. This encodes CASSYPTGGSGTEAFF.